The 13 T cell receptor beta chains below were found in one sample sequenced in a study of T cells in Graves' hyperthyroidism and ophthalmopathy (dated by TCRdb to 2018 to 2020). The library was prepared using multiplex PCR. Sequenced using an Illumina HiSeq 2000. The TCR beta CDR3 regions were amplified from RNA transcripts. The TCR CDR3 was subjected to a first round of RT-PCR using the HTBI primer set and the Qiagen OneStep RT-PCR kit. The public reads were reprocessed in TCRdb via fastp at Q25 and MiXCR, keeping in-frame beta chains. CDR3 protein sequences are deduplicated, and each keeps its most common genes and DNA. For this sample the table gives 90,000 to 120,000 distinct CDR3 sequences, of which more than 15% were detected only once. 35% to 50% of the sample belongs to the ten largest clones. Sequencing was done on a sample of blood. These receptors all come from a woman between 45 and 60 years old with Graves' hyperthyroidism.

V gene TRBV2 combines with J gene TRBJ1-1, with 9 nucleotides matching TRBD1. The CDR3 runs 16 residues. J was trimmed by 3 bases and V by 6 bases; bases with no gene match: 11. Per the germline V gene, CDR1 is SNHLY and CDR2 is FYNNEI. The CDR3 coding sequence is TGTGCCAGCAGGGCACAACAGGGGGCCGTTGACACTGAAGCTTTCTTT. This codes for CASRAQQGAVDTEAFF. The full variable domain, rest sourced from reference TRBV2 and TRBJ1-1, is EPEVTQTPSHQVTQMGQEVILRCVPISNHLYFYWYRQILGQKVEFLVSFYNNEISEKSEIFDDQFSVERPDGSNFTLKIRSTKLEDSAMYFCASRAQQGAVDTEAFFGQGTRLTVV.

Many counts were recorded for this clonotype. The rearrangement links TRBV7-8 to TRBJ2-3; D tentatively reads TRBD1 or TRBD2 (5 bases each). The germline V gene has CDR1 SGHVS and CDR2 FQNEAQ. V lost 1 base and J 2 bases, leaving 10 bases between the germline ends. The CDR3 is 15 amino acids. This CDR3 is CASSLDLGDTDTQYF. In DNA, the CDR3 is TGTGCCAGCAGCTTAGACTTGGGGGACACAGATACGCAGTATTTT.

This clonotype was found a few times. V usage is TRBV24-1 and J usage is TRBJ2-1; D is perhaps TRBD1 or TRBD2 (5 bases each). The ends were cut back, 7 bases at V and 0 bases at J, with 9 bases in the middle. The CDR3 loop spans 14 amino acids. CDR1 KGHDR and CDR2 SFDVKD come from the germline V gene. The chain's CDR3 is CATSGTGSYNEQFF. CDR3 nucleotides: TGTGCCACCAGCGGGACGGGCTCCTACAATGAGCAGTTCTTC.

This clonotype was seen repeatedly, ten times or more. The genes are TRBV5-1 and TRBJ2-3; 11 bases are shared with TRBD2. The V and J ends lost 5 bases and 4 bases, in that order; junction bases with no gene match: 6. The CDR3 runs to 15 residues. The germline V gene has CDR1 SGHRS and CDR2 YFSETQ. CDR3 DNA sequence: TGCGCCAGCAGAGTTAGCGGGAGGGACGCAGATACGCAGTATTTT. This codes for CASRVSGRDADTQYF.

The V and J genes are TRBV19 and TRBJ2-1; 7 nucleotides agree with TRBD1. Germline V gene lookup returns CDR1 LNHDA and CDR2 SQIVND (reference sequence). There are 13 residues in the CDR3. V dropped 8 bases and J dropped 7; count of bases not matched to a gene: 8. CDR3 residues: CASQGESLNEQFF. CDR3 coding DNA: TGTGCCAGTCAGGGGGAGAGTCTGAATGAGCAGTTCTTC.

The chain employs TRBV7-2 and TRBJ2-1; 13 bases are a match to TRBD2. Germline V CDR1 and CDR2: SGHTA, FQGNSA. CDR3 length: 16 residues. With V trimmed by 5 bases and J by 4 bases, 5 bases remained unmatched. The CDR3 here is CASSHQLAGGYNEQFF. The DNA of the CDR3 is TGTGCCAGCAGCCATCAACTAGCGGGGGGGTACAATGAGCAGTTCTTC.

The sample holds many counts of this clonotype. The chain is built from TRBV20-1 and TRBJ1-6, with a weak D call TRBD1 (5 bases). V gave up 1 base and J gave up 10 bases, with 14 bases separating them. CDR1 and CDR2 (germline): DFQATT, SNEGSKA (reference sequence). There are 14 residues in the CDR3. CDR3 region: CSARGTPRGSPLHF. The CDR3 coding sequence is TGCAGTGCTAGAGGGACTCCCCGGGGGTCACCCCTCCACTTT.

In this sample, this clonotype turned up many times. The chain carries TRBV11-3 and TRBJ1-1; D is undetermined. Germline loops: CDR1 SGHNT, CDR2 YENEEA. The CDR3 consists of 12 residues. Trimming stripped 1 base from V and 2 bases from J, with 2 bases between. The CDR3 DNA is TGTGCCAGCAGCTTAGCCAACACTGAAGCTTTCTTT. Its translation is CASSLANTEAFF. The whole variable domain, filled in from reference TRBV11-3 and TRBJ1-1, reads EAGVVQSPRYKIIEKKQPVAFWCNPISGHNTLYWYLQNLGQGPELLIRYENEEAVDDSQLPKDRFSAERLKGVDSTLKIQPAELGDSAVYLCASSLANTEAFFGQGTRLTVV.

There are a few counts of this clonotype. This CDR3 reads CASSLQQGPDTQYF. For the CDR3, the DNA is TGTGCCAGCAGCTTACAACAGGGCCCAGATACGCAGTATTTT. The chain links TRBV5-6 to TRBJ2-3, with D possibly TRBD1 on 6 matching bases. Trimming stripped 2 bases from V and 4 bases from J, with 11 bases between. From germline, CDR1 is SGHDT and CDR2 YYEEEE. CDR3 size: 14 residues.

This clonotype was counted ten times or more. The genes are TRBV7-9 and TRBJ2-7, with D perhaps TRBD1 (5 bases). V gave up 3 bases and J gave up 4 bases, with 10 bases separating them. The CDR3 runs to 13 residues. Germline lookup yields CDR1 SEHNR and CDR2 FQNEAQ (reference sequence). CDR3 sequence reads: CASSFDSGYEQYV. CDR3 sequence (DNA): TGTGCCAGCAGCTTCGACTCAGGGTACGAGCAGTACGTC.

This clonotype was recorded many times. This chain links TRBV27 with TRBJ1-2; no reliable D call. V dropped 6 bases and J dropped 8 bases, with 13 bases sitting between them. Germline V CDR1 and CDR2: MNHEY, SMNVEV (reference sequence). The CDR3 consists of 12 residues. Written as DNA, the CDR3 is TGTGCCAGCAGCAGAGGAAACAACGGCTACACCTTC. This codes for CASSRGNNGYTF.

This clonotype was found a few times. The genes are TRBV6-1 and TRBJ2-7; D unresolved. In germline, CDR1 is MNHNS, CDR2 SASEGT. Trimming left V 1 base short and J 4 bases short, with 8 bases between. CDR3 length: 13 amino acids. The CDR3 DNA reads TGTGCCAGCAGTGAAGGGACGAAATACGAGCAGTACTTC. The encoded protein is CASSEGTKYEQYF.

This clonotype was seen at least ten times. The chain combines TRBV3-1 with TRBJ2-2; 9 nucleotides line up with TRBD2. Germline lookup yields CDR1 LGHDT and CDR2 YNNKEL (reference sequence). Germline trimming cut 1 base from V and 6 bases from J; bases unmatched to any gene: 6. The CDR3 covers 16 residues. The CDR3 loop is CASSQAEREASGELFF. CDR3 DNA sequence: TGTGCCAGCAGCCAAGCCGAGCGGGAGGCCTCCGGGGAGCTGTTTTTT.